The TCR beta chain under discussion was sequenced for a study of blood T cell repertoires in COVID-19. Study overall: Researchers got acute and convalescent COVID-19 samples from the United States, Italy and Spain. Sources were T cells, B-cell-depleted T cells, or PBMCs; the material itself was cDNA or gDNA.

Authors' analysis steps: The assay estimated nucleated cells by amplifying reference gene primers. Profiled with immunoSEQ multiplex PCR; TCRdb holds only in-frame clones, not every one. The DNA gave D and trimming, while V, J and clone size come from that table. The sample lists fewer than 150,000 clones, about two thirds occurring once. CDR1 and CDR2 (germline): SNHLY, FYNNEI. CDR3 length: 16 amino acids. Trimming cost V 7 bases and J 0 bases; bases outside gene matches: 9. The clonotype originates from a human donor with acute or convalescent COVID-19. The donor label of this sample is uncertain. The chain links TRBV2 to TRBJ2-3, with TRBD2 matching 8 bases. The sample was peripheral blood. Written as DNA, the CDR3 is TGTGCCAGCACCCTGGCGGGGGGAAGTAGCACAGATACGCAGTATTTT. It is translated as CASTLAGGSSTDTQYF.